This T cell receptor beta chain came from a study of OX40 agonist ivuxolimab in advanced cancers. Study as a whole: Ivuxolimab was administered intravenously to patients at 0.01 to 10 mg/kg every 2 weeks. Those enrolled were roughly 80% male, with a mean age of around 55 years and ages from roughly 20 to 85. Study outcomes and limitations: Both blood CD4+ and CD8+ T cells showed clonal growth by week 6 at 0.1 to 3.0 mg/kg.

Sampled blood was obtained at baseline, cycle 4 day 1, and cycle 7 day 1. This clone was counted between two and nine times. The antigen is unknown. CDR1 and CDR2 from the germline V gene are MNHNY and SVGAGI (reference sequence). With V trimmed by 7 bases and J by 9 bases, 8 bases remained unmatched. The length of the CDR3 is 14 residues. TCRdb's copy holds only in-frame clones and misses some; the assay was immunoSEQ multiplex PCR. This table has roughly 32,000 clones, more than 80% appearing once. The TCR comes from an adult with an advanced solid tumor such as melanoma, head and neck, liver or kidney cancer. The sequences come from CD4+ or CD8+ T cells sorted from blood, collected in a trial of the OX40 agonist ivuxolimab. V gene TRBV6-6 combines with J gene TRBJ2-1, with TRBD1 matching 11 bases. The CDR3 sequence: CASTGRTGGSEQFF. The DNA for the CDR3 is TGTGCCAGCACGGGCCGGACAGGGGGCTCTGAGCAGTTCTTC.